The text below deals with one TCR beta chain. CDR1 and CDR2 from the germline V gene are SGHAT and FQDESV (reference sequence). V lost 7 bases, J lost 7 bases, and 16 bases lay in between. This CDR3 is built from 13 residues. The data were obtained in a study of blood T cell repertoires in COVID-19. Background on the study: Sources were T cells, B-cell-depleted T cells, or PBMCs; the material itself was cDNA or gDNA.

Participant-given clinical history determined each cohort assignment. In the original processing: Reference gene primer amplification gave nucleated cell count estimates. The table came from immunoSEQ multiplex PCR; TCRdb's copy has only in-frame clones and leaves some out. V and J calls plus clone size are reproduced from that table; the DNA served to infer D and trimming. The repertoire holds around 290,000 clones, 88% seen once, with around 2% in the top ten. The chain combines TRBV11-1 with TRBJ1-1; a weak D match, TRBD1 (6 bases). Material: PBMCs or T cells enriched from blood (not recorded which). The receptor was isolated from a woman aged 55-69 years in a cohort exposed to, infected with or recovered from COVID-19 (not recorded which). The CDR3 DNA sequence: TGTGCCAGCACCAAGACAGGTGGGCTTGAAGCTTTCTTT. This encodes CASTKTGGLEAFF.